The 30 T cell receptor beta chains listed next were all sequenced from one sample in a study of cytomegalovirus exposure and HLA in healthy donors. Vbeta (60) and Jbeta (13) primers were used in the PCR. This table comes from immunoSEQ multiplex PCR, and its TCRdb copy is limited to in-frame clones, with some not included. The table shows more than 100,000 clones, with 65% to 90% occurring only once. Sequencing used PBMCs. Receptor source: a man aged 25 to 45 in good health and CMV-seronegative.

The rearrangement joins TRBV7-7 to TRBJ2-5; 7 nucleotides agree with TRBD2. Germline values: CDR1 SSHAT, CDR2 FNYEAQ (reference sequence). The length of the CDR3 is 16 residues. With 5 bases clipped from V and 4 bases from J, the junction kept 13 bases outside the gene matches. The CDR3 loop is CASSPSPTSEGETQYF. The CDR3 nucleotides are TGTGCCAGCAGCCCCTCCCCCACTAGCGAAGGAGAGACCCAGTACTTC.

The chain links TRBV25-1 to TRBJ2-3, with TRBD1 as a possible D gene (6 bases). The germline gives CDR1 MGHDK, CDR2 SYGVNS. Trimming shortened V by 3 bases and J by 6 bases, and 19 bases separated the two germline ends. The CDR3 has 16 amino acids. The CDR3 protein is CASSDLTGTKADTQYF. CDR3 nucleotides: TGTGCCAGCAGTGATCTTACAGGGACCAAAGCGGATACGCAGTATTTT.

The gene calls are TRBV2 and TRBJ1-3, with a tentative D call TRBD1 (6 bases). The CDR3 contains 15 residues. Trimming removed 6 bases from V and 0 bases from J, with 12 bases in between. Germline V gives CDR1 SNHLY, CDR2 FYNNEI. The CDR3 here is CASSQDRNSGNTIYF. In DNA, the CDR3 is TGTGCCAGCAGCCAGGACAGAAACTCTGGAAACACCATATATTTT.

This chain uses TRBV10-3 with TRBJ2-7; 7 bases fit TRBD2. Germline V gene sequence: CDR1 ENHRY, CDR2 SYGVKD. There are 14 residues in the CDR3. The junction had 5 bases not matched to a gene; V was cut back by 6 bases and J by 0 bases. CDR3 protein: CAIRAGPSSYEQYF. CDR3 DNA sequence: TGTGCCATCAGAGCGGGGCCTTCCTCCTACGAGCAGTACTTC.

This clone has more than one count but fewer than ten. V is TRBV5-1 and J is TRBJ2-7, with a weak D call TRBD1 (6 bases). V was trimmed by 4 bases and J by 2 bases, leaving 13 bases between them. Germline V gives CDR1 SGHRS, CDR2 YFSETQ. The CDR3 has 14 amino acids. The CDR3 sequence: CASSSRGETYEQYF. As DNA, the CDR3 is TGCGCCAGCAGCAGCAGGGGAGAGACCTACGAGCAGTACTTC. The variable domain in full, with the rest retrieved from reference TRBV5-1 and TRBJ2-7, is KAGVTQTPRYLIKTRGQQVTLSCSPISGHRSVSWYQQTPGQGLQFLFEYFSETQRNKGNFPGRFSGRQFSNSRSEMNVSTLELGDSALYLCASSSRGETYEQYFGPGTRLTVT.

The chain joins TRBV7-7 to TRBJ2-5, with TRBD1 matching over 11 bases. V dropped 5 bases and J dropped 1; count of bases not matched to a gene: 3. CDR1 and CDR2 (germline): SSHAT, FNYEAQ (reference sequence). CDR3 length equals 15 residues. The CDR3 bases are TGTGCCAGCAGCCAGGGACAGGGGGGCCAAGAGACCCAGTACTTC. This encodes CASSQGQGGQETQYF.

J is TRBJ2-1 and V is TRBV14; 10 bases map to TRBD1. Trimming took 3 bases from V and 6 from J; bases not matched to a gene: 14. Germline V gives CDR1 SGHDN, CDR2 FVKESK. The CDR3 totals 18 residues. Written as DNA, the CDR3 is TGTGCCAGCAGCCATTTGACAGGGGGCGCGGTCAGCTCCAATGAGCAGTTCTTC. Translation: CASSHLTGGAVSSNEQFF.

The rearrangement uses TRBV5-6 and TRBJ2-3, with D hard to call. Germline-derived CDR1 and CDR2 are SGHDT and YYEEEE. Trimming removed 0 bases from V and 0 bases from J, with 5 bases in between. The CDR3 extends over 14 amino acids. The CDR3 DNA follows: TGTGCCAGCAGCTTGGCTAGAAGCACAGATACGCAGTATTTT. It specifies CASSLARSTDTQYF.

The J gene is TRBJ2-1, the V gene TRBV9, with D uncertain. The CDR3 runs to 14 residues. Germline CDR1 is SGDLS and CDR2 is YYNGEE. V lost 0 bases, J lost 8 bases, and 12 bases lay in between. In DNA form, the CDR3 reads TGTGCCAGCAGCGTAGCGTCCGGTCTCCATGAGCAGTTCTTC. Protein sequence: CASSVASGLHEQFF.

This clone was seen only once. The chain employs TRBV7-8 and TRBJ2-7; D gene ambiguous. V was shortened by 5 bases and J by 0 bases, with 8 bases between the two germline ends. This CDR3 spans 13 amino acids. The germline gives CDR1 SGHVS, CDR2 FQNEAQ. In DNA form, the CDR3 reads TGTGCCAGCAGCCCCCTCGGCTCCTACGAGCAGTACTTC. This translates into CASSPLGSYEQYF.

The CDR3 nucleotides are TGTGCCAGCAGCTTGAGGGGGCCCCCTGGAAACACCATATATTTT. Amino acid sequence: CASSLRGPPGNTIYF. The gene calls are TRBV7-2 and TRBJ1-3; 7 bases align to TRBD1. Germline V CDR1 and CDR2: SGHTA, FQGNSA. The ends lost 3 bases at V and 2 bases at J; junction bases unmatched: 4. This CDR3 is 15 amino acids long.

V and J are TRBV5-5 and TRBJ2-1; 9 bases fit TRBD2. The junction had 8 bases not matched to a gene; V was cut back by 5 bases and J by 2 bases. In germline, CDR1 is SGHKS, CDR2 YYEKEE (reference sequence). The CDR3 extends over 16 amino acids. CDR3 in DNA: TGTGCCAGCAGGAAATTAGCGGGGGCCCCCTACAATGAGCAGTTCTTC. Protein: CASRKLAGAPYNEQFF.

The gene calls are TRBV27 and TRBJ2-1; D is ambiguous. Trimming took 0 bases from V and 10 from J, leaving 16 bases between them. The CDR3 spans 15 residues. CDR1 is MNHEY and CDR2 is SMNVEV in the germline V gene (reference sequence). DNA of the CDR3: TGTGCCAGCAGTTTATCACCCGACTTACTACAAGAGCAGTTCTTC. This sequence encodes CASSLSPDLLQEQFF.

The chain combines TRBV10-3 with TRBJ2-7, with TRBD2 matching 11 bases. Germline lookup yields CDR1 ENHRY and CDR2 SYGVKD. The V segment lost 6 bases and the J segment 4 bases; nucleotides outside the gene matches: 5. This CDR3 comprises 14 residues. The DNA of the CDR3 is TGTGCCATCAGGGCTAGCGGGGGGACATACGAGCAGTACTTC. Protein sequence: CAIRASGGTYEQYF.

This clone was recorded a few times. The CDR3 DNA reads as TGCGCCAGCAGCCCCATCCTCATGGGACAGGGTACAGATACGCAGTATTTT. As protein: CASSPILMGQGTDTQYF. The chain employs TRBV4-3 and TRBJ2-3; 9 positions match TRBD1. This CDR3 has 17 amino acids. Unmatched junction bases numbered 11, after V lost 4 bases and J lost 3 bases. The V gene's germline CDR1 is LGHNA and CDR2 YSLEER.

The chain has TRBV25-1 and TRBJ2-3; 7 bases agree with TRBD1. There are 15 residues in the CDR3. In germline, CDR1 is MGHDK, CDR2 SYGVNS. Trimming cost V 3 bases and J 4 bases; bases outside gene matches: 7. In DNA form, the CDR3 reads TGTGCCAGCAGTGATCGCCTCACAGGGGCAGATACGCAGTATTTT. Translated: CASSDRLTGADTQYF.

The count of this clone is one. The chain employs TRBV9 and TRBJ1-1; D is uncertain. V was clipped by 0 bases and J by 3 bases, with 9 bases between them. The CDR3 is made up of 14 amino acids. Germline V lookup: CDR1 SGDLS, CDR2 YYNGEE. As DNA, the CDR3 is TGTGCCAGCAGCGTAGTAGCGATGGACACTGAAGCTTTCTTT. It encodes CASSVVAMDTEAFF.

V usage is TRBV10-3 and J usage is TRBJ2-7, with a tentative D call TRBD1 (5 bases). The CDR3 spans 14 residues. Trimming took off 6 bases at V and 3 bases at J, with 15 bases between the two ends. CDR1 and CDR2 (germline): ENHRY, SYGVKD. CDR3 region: CAISKTAPGYEQYF. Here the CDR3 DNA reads TGTGCCATCAGCAAGACAGCCCCGGGCTACGAGCAGTACTTC.

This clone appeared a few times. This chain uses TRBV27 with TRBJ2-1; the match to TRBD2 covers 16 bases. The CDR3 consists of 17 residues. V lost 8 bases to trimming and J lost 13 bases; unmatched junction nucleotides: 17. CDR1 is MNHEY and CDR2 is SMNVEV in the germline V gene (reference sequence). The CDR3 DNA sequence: TGTGCCAGCGGATCGGGACTAGCGGGGGGGCCAGGATTCGATCAGTTCTTC. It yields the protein CASGSGLAGGPGFDQFF.

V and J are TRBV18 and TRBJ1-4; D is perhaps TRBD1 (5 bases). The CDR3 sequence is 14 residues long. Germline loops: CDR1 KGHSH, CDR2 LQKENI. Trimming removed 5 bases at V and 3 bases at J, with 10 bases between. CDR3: CASSTTGANEKLFF. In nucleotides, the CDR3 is TGTGCCAGCTCAACTACAGGAGCTAATGAAAAACTGTTTTTT.

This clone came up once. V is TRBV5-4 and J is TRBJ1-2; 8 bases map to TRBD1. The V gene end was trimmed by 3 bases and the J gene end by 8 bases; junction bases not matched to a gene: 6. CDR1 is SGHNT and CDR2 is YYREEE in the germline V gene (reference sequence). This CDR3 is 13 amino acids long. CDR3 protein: CASSYDRGNGYTF. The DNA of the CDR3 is TGTGCCAGCAGCTATGACAGGGGAAACGGCTACACCTTC.

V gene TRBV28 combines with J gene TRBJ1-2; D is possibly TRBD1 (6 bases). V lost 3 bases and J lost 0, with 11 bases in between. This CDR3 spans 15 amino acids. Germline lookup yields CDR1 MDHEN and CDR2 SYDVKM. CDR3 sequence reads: CASSFNGQPNYGYTF. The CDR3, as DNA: TGTGCCAGCAGTTTTAATGGACAGCCTAACTATGGCTACACCTTC.

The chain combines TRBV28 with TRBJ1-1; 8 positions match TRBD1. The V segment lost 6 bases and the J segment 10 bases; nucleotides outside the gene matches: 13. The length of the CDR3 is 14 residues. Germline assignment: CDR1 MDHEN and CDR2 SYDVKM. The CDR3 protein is CASSPQGAGWGAFF. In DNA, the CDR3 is TGTGCCAGCAGCCCCCAGGGGGCAGGTTGGGGAGCTTTCTTT. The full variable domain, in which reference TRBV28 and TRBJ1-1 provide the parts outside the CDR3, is DVKVTQSSRYLVKRTGEKVFLECVQDMDHENMFWYRQDPGLGLRLIYFSYDVKMKEKGDIPEGYSVSREKKERFSLILESASTNQTSMYLCASSPQGAGWGAFFGQGTRLTVV.

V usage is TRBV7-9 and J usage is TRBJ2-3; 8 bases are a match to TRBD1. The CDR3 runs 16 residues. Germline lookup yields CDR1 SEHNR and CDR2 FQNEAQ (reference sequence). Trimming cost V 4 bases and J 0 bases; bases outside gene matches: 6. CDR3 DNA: TGTGCCAGCAGCTCCGGACAGGGCCATAGCACAGATACGCAGTATTTT. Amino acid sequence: CASSSGQGHSTDTQYF. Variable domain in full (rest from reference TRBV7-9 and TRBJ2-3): DTGVSQNPRHKITKRGQNVTFRCDPISEHNRLYWYRQTLGQGPEFLTYFQNEAQLEKSRLLSDRFSAERPKGSFSTLEIQRTEQGDSAMYLCASSSGQGHSTDTQYFGPGTRLTVL.

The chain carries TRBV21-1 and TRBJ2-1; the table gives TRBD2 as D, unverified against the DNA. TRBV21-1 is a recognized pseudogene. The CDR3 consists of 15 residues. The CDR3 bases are TGTGCCAGCAGCCGACCTAGCGGGGGTAACAATGAGCAGTTCTTC. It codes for CASSRPSGGNNEQFF.

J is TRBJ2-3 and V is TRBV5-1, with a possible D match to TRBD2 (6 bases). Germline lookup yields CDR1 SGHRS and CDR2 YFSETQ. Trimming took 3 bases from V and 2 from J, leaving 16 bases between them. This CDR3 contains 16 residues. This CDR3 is CASSSMGGEVTDTQYF. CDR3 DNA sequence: TGCGCCAGCAGCTCGATGGGCGGGGAAGTCACAGATACGCAGTATTTT.

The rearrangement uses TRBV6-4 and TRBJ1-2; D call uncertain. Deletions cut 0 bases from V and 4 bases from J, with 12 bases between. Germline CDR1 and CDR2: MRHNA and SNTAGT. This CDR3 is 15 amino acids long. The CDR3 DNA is TGTGCCAGCAGTGACTCGACGGAGGCCACCTATGGCTACACCTTC. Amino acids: CASSDSTEATYGYTF.

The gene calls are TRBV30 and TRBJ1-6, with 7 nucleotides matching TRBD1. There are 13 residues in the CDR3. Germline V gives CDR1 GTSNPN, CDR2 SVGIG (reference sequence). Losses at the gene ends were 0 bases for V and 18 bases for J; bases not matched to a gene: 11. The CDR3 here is CAWSVGPGQHYHF. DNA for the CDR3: TGTGCCTGGAGTGTGGGTCCGGGACAGCACTACCACTTT.

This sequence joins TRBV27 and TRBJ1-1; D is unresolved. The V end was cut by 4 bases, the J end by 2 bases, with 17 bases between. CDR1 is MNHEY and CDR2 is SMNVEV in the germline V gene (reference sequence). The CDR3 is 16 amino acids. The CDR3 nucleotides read TGTGCCAGCAGTTACGCGGGAATGGGAGCTAACACTGAAGCTTTCTTT. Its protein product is CASSYAGMGANTEAFF.

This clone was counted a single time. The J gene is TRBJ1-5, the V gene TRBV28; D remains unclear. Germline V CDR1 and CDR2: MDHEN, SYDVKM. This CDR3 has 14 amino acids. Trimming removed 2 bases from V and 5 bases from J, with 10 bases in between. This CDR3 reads CASSLGPNHQPQHF. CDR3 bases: TGTGCCAGCAGTTTAGGGCCAAACCATCAGCCCCAGCATTTT.